What follows is one T cell receptor beta chain and its context. Antigen: not known. The sample is drawn from a study of blood T cells in healthy people across ages. Whole-study findings and limits: Naive and antigen-experienced cells could not be conclusively compared, given unsorted PBMCs. Per-million-T-cell TCR beta diversity fell roughly linearly with age.

With a J-beta primer mix and a sample-barcoded 5' primer, a second PCR ran roughly 6 to 11 cycles. TCRdb independently ran MiXCR on the 5' RACE reads; one entry per CDR3 protein. There are over 300,000 distinct CDR3 sequences in the sample; roughly half occur only once, and 45% to 65% lies in the top ten. This CDR3 is built from 11 residues. From germline, CDR1 is SGHRS and CDR2 YFSETQ. Roughly 9.8 milliliters of peripheral blood were drawn from each donor. They isolated at least 7 million PBMCs from each sample. J is TRBJ2-7 and V is TRBV5-1; D is unresolved. The J call could be wrong; TRBJ2-5 is a better fit for the DNA end. The sequenced material came from blood. The source is a man aged 55-75 years in good health. The CDR3: CASRLEETQYF. CDR3 sequence (DNA): TGCGCCAGCAGGCTTGAAGAGACCCAGTACTTC.